A single sample gave rise to the 19 T cell receptor beta chains below, sequenced in a study of blood T cell repertoires in COVID-19. The data were produced by immunoSEQ multiplex PCR, yet TCRdb's version contains in-frame clones alone and is incomplete. Here the sample spans 360,000 or so clones, 85% to 90% being singletons. The sequenced sample was peripheral blood. The receptors were sampled from a man between 18 and 29 years old with active or convalescent COVID-19.

A note on this clone: The germline gene is not matched at one end of the junction; a read error may be the cause. The chain carries TRBV7-7 and TRBJ2-7, with D unresolved. This CDR3 comprises 15 residues. Germline lookup yields CDR1 SSHAT and CDR2 FNYEAQ (reference sequence). CDR3 sequence (DNA): TGTGCTAGCAGCTTGGAGTTATCGCCCACGTACGAGCAGTACTTC. Translated, it gives CASSLELSPTYEQYF.

The genes are TRBV21-1 and TRBJ2-1; TRBD1, the table's D call, lacks a check against the DNA. TRBV21-1 has pseudogene status. The CDR3 is 16 residues long. The CDR3 here is CASSRRGTGGLNEQFF. Written as DNA, the CDR3 is TGTGCCAGCAGCCGGAGGGGGACAGGGGGGCTCAATGAGCAGTTCTTC.

The chain employs TRBV18 and TRBJ2-3; D may be TRBD2 (6 bases). Trimming took 6 bases from V and 5 from J, leaving 21 bases between them. Germline loops: CDR1 KGHSH, CDR2 LQKENI. This CDR3 has 16 amino acids. The CDR3 DNA sequence: TGTGCCAGCTCCAAATCCGTGGGGGGTCTTGAAGATACGCAGTATTTT. This sequence encodes CASSKSVGGLEDTQYF.

Comment on this clone: The sample carries other DNA sequences with the same CDR3. The chain links TRBV7-3 to TRBJ1-2; D may be TRBD1 (6 bases). From germline, CDR1 is SGHTA and CDR2 FQGTGA. Trimming shortened V by 2 bases and J by 4 bases, and 8 bases separated the two germline ends. The CDR3 spans 13 residues. CDR3 region: CASSLQGSYGYTF. CDR3 bases: TGTGCCAGCAGCTTACAGGGGAGCTATGGCTACACCTTC.

The chain uses TRBV7-2 and TRBJ1-5; weak D call: TRBD1 (6 bases). The length of the CDR3 is 14 residues. Germline CDR1 is SGHTA and CDR2 is FQGNSA. V was clipped by 3 bases and J by 3 bases, with 9 bases between them. The chain's CDR3 is CASSLWDTNQPQHF. The CDR3 DNA reads TGTGCCAGCAGCTTGTGGGACACCAATCAGCCCCAGCATTTT.

The chain employs TRBV2 and TRBJ2-7, with 8 positions matching TRBD1. The germline CDR1 and CDR2 sequences are SNHLY and FYNNEI. The CDR3 loop spans 15 amino acids. V lost 5 bases, J lost 4 bases, and 10 bases stayed unmatched. The CDR3 spells CASSRDRGISYEQYF. CDR3 DNA: TGTGCCAGCAGTCGAGACAGGGGCATATCATACGAGCAGTACTTC.

The chain has TRBV7-3 and TRBJ1-1, with 7 bases identical to TRBD1. Germline assignment: CDR1 SGHTA and CDR2 FQGTGA. The CDR3 totals 14 residues. V gave up 5 bases and J gave up 3 bases; unmatched junction bases: 6. The CDR3 bases are TGTGCCAGCAGCGCGACAGGGATCGACACTGAAGCTTTCTTT. Protein product: CASSATGIDTEAFF.

The rearrangement joins TRBV27 to TRBJ1-2; maybe TRBD1 (6 bases). CDR3 length: 14 amino acids. CDR1 is MNHEY, CDR2 SMNVEV, per germline (reference sequence). Trimming removed 2 bases from V and 4 bases from J, with 11 bases in between. CDR3: CASSLGGAGYGYTF. The DNA for the CDR3 is TGTGCCAGCAGTTTAGGGGGGGCTGGCTATGGCTACACCTTC.

The rearrangement uses TRBV4-1 and TRBJ2-5; D possibly corresponds to TRBD2 (7 bases). Per germline, CDR1 MGHRA and CDR2 YSYEKL. V was pared by 0 bases and J by 6 bases, with 17 bases between. The CDR3 loop spans 16 amino acids. CDR3 protein: CASSQDGGGVKKTQYF. The CDR3, as DNA: TGCGCCAGCAGCCAAGATGGAGGGGGGGTCAAGAAGACCCAGTACTTC.

CDR3 region: CASSYSGRGQYF. The CDR3 region has the DNA TGTGCCAGCAGTTACTCGGGGAGAGGGCAGTATTTT. The gene calls are TRBV6-2 or TRBV6-3 and TRBJ2-3, with TRBD2 as a possible D gene (5 bases). V was shortened by 0 bases and J by 11 bases, with 9 bases between the two germline ends. This CDR3 is 12 amino acids long. From germline, CDR1 is MNHEY and CDR2 SVGEGT.

V gene TRBV27 combines with J gene TRBJ2-1; 11 nucleotides agree with TRBD1. Germline V lookup: CDR1 MNHEY, CDR2 SMNVEV (reference sequence). The CDR3 has 15 amino acids. The J segment lost 7 bases and the V segment lost 6 bases, leaving 8 bases of the junction unmatched. The DNA for the CDR3 is TGTGCCAGCAGCCAGGACAGGGGGCGACGGAATGAGCAGTTCTTC. It yields the protein CASSQDRGRRNEQFF.

J is TRBJ2-7 and V is TRBV6-2 or TRBV6-3; D unclear. The CDR3 is 11 amino acids. V lost 3 bases to trimming and J lost 5 bases, with 5 bases between them. Germline values: CDR1 MNHEY, CDR2 SVGEGT. The CDR3 sequence is CASSYPNEQYF. As DNA, the CDR3 is TGTGCCAGCAGTTATCCTAACGAGCAGTACTTC.

This clone was observed many times. CDR3 sequence: CASSLGQLGTEAFF. The CDR3 DNA reads as TGTGCCAGCAGCCTGGGACAGTTGGGGACTGAAGCTTTCTTT. The rearrangement uses TRBV6-5 and TRBJ1-1, with 7 bases aligning to TRBD1. Germline values: CDR1 MNHEY, CDR2 SVGAGI. The V and J ends lost 6 bases and 5 bases, in that order; junction bases with no gene match: 9. The CDR3 is made up of 14 amino acids.

The chain uses TRBV5-1 and TRBJ2-2; the D is unclear. This CDR3 comprises 14 residues. Trimming pared 6 bases from V and 4 bases from J, leaving 13 bases between. In germline, CDR1 is SGHRS, CDR2 YFSETQ. CDR3 sequence (DNA): TGCGCCAGCACTGGGCCGTTAAGCACCGGGGAGCTGTTTTTT. Amino acids: CASTGPLSTGELFF.

With regard to this clone: Other DNA sequences in this sample translate to the same CDR3. The chain joins TRBV27 to TRBJ2-7; D unresolved. The germline V gene encodes CDR1 MNHEY and CDR2 SMNVEV (reference sequence). This CDR3 region has 12 residues. The ends were cut back, 3 bases at V and 7 bases at J, with 10 bases in the middle. In nucleotides, the CDR3 is TGTGCCAGCAGTTTTGCAGGTCATGAGCAGTACTTC. As protein: CASSFAGHEQYF.

The chain links TRBV28 to TRBJ1-1; 9 nucleotides match TRBD1. V shed 8 bases, J shed 7 bases, and the junction held 11 bases outside the gene matches. The CDR3 is 14 residues long. In germline, CDR1 is MDHEN, CDR2 SYDVKM. The CDR3, as DNA: TGTGCCAGCCGCACAGGGGGCCGGGGGCTTGAAGCTTTCTTT. It specifies CASRTGGRGLEAFF.

The rearrangement links TRBV21-1 to TRBJ2-7; the DNA was not used to check the table's D call, TRBD1. TRBV21-1 is shown as a pseudogene. The CDR3 runs 15 residues. The CDR3 is CASSHRDRPGYEQYF. The CDR3 nucleotides are TGTGCCAGCAGCCACCGGGACAGACCTGGCTACGAGCAGTACTTC.

This sequence joins TRBV3-1 (or the pseudogene TRBV3-2) and TRBJ1-3; a possible D gene is TRBD1 (6 bases). There are 15 residues in the CDR3. Trimming cost V 2 bases and J 9 bases, with 17 bases left between them. The germline V gene has CDR1 LGHDT and CDR2 YNNKEL (reference sequence). The CDR3 bases are TGTGCCAGCAGCCAATTCGGGGGGGCACCCCCCACCATATATTTT. Translation gives CASSQFGGAPPTIYF.

The sample holds one count of this clone. The chain joins TRBV7-3 to TRBJ2-1; 7 nucleotides match TRBD2. With V trimmed by 2 bases and J by 7 bases, 8 bases remained unmatched. The length of the CDR3 is 15 residues. Germline CDR1 is SGHTA and CDR2 is FQGTGA. The DNA of the CDR3 is TGTGCCAGCAGCTTAGGTCCGGCGGGGGAAAATGAGCAGTTCTTC. Its translation: CASSLGPAGENEQFF.